This entry features one T cell receptor (beta chain) sequence. The repertoire was sequenced with immunoSEQ multiplex PCR; TCRdb's copy has only in-frame clones and lacks some. The table shows approximately 180,000 clones, with roughly nine tenths occurring only once. This record belongs to a study of blood T cell repertoires in COVID-19. V was pared by 6 bases and J by 3 bases, with 12 bases between. The CDR3 length is 14 residues. CDR1 SNHLY and CDR2 FYNNEI come from the germline V gene. The origin of this receptor is a woman between 40 and 55 years old with acute COVID-19. The specimen was PBMCs or T cells enriched from blood (not recorded which). The gene calls are TRBV2 and TRBJ1-5; D gene ambiguous. This CDR3 reads CASRKGANNQPQHF. The CDR3 DNA is TGTGCCAGCAGAAAGGGAGCGAACAATCAGCCCCAGCATTTT.